The 23 T cell receptor beta chains below were found in one sample sequenced in a study of naive and memory T cell subsets. Both TRBC1 and TRBC2 were covered by a beta constant-region primer of two equimolar oligonucleotides. TCRdb fed the UMI-ligation and nested PCR reads into MiXCR, producing one record per CDR3 protein. Among around 160,000 distinct CDR3 sequences listed, about 15% were seen once. The specimen sequenced was naive CD4+ T cells from blood. Receptors originate from a human donor in good health.

This clonotype was found a few times. The chain employs TRBV3-1 and TRBJ2-7; 7 bases map to TRBD2. Germline V gives CDR1 LGHDT, CDR2 YNNKEL (reference sequence). The CDR3 loop spans 15 amino acids. After removal of 4 bases from V and 2 bases from J, the junction contained 8 bases not matched to a gene. Here the CDR3 reads CASSPLAGATYEQYF. CDR3 nucleotide sequence: TGTGCCAGCAGCCCGCTTGCGGGAGCAACCTACGAGCAGTACTTC.

The V gene is TRBV10-3, the J gene TRBJ2-2; 8 bases line up with TRBD2. The CDR3 loop spans 15 amino acids. J gave up 0 bases and V 5 bases, and 2 bases lay outside the gene matches. Per the germline V gene, CDR1 is ENHRY and CDR2 is SYGVKD. CDR3 in amino acids: CAISLGLANTGELFF. The CDR3 coding sequence is TGTGCCATCAGTTTGGGACTAGCGAACACCGGGGAGCTGTTTTTT.

This clonotype was observed a handful of times. The rearrangement joins TRBV29-1 to TRBJ2-7; no reliable D call. Looked up from germline, CDR1 is SQVTM and CDR2 is ANQGSEA. This CDR3 contains 13 residues. Trimming pared 3 bases from V and 6 bases from J, leaving 15 bases between. The CDR3 loop is CSVDAPGWGEQYF. The CDR3 coding sequence is TGCAGCGTTGATGCCCCCGGTTGGGGCGAGCAGTACTTC.

This clonotype was seen more than once but under ten times. The chain combines TRBV5-1 with TRBJ2-1; D gene ambiguous. V lost 0 bases and J 7 bases, leaving 11 bases between the germline ends. This CDR3 contains 14 residues. Looked up from germline, CDR1 is SGHRS and CDR2 is YFSETQ. As DNA, the CDR3 is TGCGCCAGCAGCTTGGTGGTTCGGGTGAATGAGCAGTTCTTC. Its translation: CASSLVVRVNEQFF.

This clonotype came up a few times. CDR3 in amino acids: CSAREASGVYEQYF. CDR3 nucleotides: TGCAGTGCTAGAGAGGCTAGCGGAGTCTACGAGCAGTACTTC. V gene TRBV20-1 combines with J gene TRBJ2-7, with 7 bases identical to TRBD2. CDR1 is DFQATT and CDR2 is SNEGSKA in the germline V gene (reference sequence). This CDR3 has 14 amino acids. Unmatched junction bases numbered 5, after V lost 0 bases and J lost 3 bases.

The chain joins TRBV20-1 to TRBJ2-3; 8 bases map to TRBD2. Germline CDR1 is DFQATT and CDR2 is SNEGSKA (reference sequence). This CDR3 has 14 residues. V lost 1 base to trimming and J lost 1 base; unmatched junction nucleotides: 1. CDR3 protein: CSARVAGRTDTQYF. CDR3 DNA: TGCAGTGCTAGAGTAGCGGGGCGCACAGATACGCAGTATTTT.

This sequence joins TRBV5-1 and TRBJ2-1; 8 nucleotides agree with TRBD2. Germline trimming cut 2 bases from V and 7 bases from J; bases unmatched to any gene: 8. Germline V gene data show CDR1 as SGHRS and CDR2 as YFSETQ. This CDR3 spans 15 amino acids. CDR3 DNA: TGCGCCAGCAGCTTAGCCCTAGCGGGCATTAATGAGCAGTTCTTC. Translating gives CASSLALAGINEQFF.

This clonotype showed up just a few times. The chain uses TRBV7-9 and TRBJ2-7; tentative D call: TRBD2 (6 bases). Germline loops: CDR1 SEHNR, CDR2 FQNEAQ (reference sequence). Trimming stripped 3 bases from V and 5 bases from J, with 14 bases between. The CDR3 runs to 14 residues. The CDR3 DNA sequence: TGTGCCAGCAGCTTGCTGACTAGGATCCACGAGCAGTACTTC. It translates to CASSLLTRIHEQYF.

This clonotype was detected only a few times. V gene TRBV5-4 combines with J gene TRBJ2-1, with unresolved D. The CDR3 has 12 amino acids. V was trimmed by 5 bases and J by 3 bases, leaving 6 bases between them. In germline, CDR1 is SGHNT, CDR2 YYREEE (reference sequence). CDR3 in DNA: TGTGCCAGCAGGTATAGCTACAATGAGCAGTTCTTC. Translated, it gives CASRYSYNEQFF.

This clonotype has only a few counts. The V gene is TRBV27, the J gene TRBJ2-7, with 8 bases fitting TRBD2. The germline CDR1 and CDR2 sequences are MNHEY and SMNVEV (reference sequence). V gave up 3 bases and J gave up 6 bases; unmatched junction bases: 13. The CDR3 contains 16 residues. The CDR3 spells CASSFVTGGPWGEQYF. The CDR3, as DNA: TGTGCCAGCAGTTTCGTGACGGGAGGGCCTTGGGGCGAGCAGTACTTC.

This clonotype appeared once. The CDR3 nucleotides read TGTGCCAGCAGTTCCTCGACAGGGTGGACTGAAGCTTTCTTT. Its translation is CASSSSTGWTEAFF. This chain connects TRBV28 to TRBJ1-1, with 7 bases aligning to TRBD1. Germline V gene lookup returns CDR1 MDHEN and CDR2 SYDVKM. The CDR3 covers 14 residues. Unmatched junction bases numbered 7, after V lost 4 bases and J lost 5 bases.

The rearrangement joins TRBV5-5 to TRBJ1-2; D may be TRBD1 (6 bases). Trimming left V 0 bases short and J 8 bases short, with 11 bases between. This CDR3 spans 13 amino acids. CDR1 is SGHKS and CDR2 is YYEKEE in the germline V gene (reference sequence). The CDR3 loop is CASSLGTERGYTF. Here the CDR3 DNA reads TGTGCCAGCAGCTTGGGGACAGAACGAGGCTACACCTTC.

This clonotype came up a few times. The chain recombines TRBV30 with TRBJ1-4, with unresolved D. CDR1 and CDR2 from the germline V gene are GTSNPN and SVGIG (reference sequence). The V and J ends lost 0 bases and 0 bases respectively, with 5 bases between them. This CDR3 spans 14 amino acids. In DNA form, the CDR3 reads TGTGCCTGGAGTGTACGTGCAACTAATGAAAAACTGTTTTTT. It yields the protein CAWSVRATNEKLFF. The full variable domain, completed using reference TRBV30 and TRBJ1-4, is SQTIHQWPATLVQPVGSPLSLECTVEGTSNPNLYWYRQAAGRGLQLLFYSVGIGQISSEVPQNLSASRPQDRQFILSSKKLLLSDSGFYLCAWSVRATNEKLFFGSGTQLSVL.

This clonotype came up a few times. J is TRBJ2-7 and V is TRBV30, with D possibly TRBD1 on 5 matching bases. Germline V gives CDR1 GTSNPN, CDR2 SVGIG (reference sequence). Trimming took 4 bases from V and 2 from J, leaving 9 bases between them. The CDR3 consists of 12 residues. The DNA of the CDR3 is TGTGCCTGGAACGCAGGGACCTACGAGCAGTACTTC. It translates to CAWNAGTYEQYF.

The rearrangement uses TRBV20-1 and TRBJ1-5; TRBD1 might be the D (6 bases). V was shortened by 3 bases and J by 4 bases, with 10 bases between the two germline ends. Germline-derived CDR1 and CDR2 are DFQATT and SNEGSKA (reference sequence). The CDR3 sequence is 13 residues long. CDR3 protein: CSAREGTNQPQHF. As DNA, the CDR3 is TGCAGTGCTAGGGAGGGGACAAATCAGCCCCAGCATTTT.

The chain combines TRBV6-5 with TRBJ1-4; D perhaps matches TRBD1 (6 bases). Germline V gene sequence: CDR1 MNHEY, CDR2 SVGAGI. The CDR3 totals 17 residues. V lost 0 bases and J lost 2, with 13 bases in between. For the CDR3, the DNA is TGTGCCAGCAGTTACTCGAATTGGGGGGCGACTAATGAAAAACTGTTTTTT. Residues: CASSYSNWGATNEKLFF.

This clonotype came up a few times. V usage is TRBV5-1 and J usage is TRBJ2-2; a possible D gene is TRBD2 (7 bases). The germline V and J ends were trimmed by 4 bases and 4 bases, with 14 bases remaining between them. The V gene's germline CDR1 is SGHRS and CDR2 YFSETQ. This CDR3 has 15 amino acids. CDR3 sequence reads: CASSTGTIVTGELFF. The CDR3 nucleotides are TGCGCCAGCAGCACAGGGACTATTGTCACCGGGGAGCTGTTTTTT.

There are a few counts of this clonotype. The chain recombines TRBV6-6 with TRBJ2-6; tentative D call: TRBD1 (6 bases). This CDR3 has 17 amino acids. Germline CDR1 is MNHNY and CDR2 is SVGAGI (reference sequence). V shed 4 bases and J shed 0 bases, with 13 bases lying between them. The CDR3 nucleotides are TGTGCCAGCAGTTTCCCCACAGGGCTCTCTGGGGCCAACGTCCTGACTTTC. It is translated as CASSFPTGLSGANVLTF.

In this sample, this clonotype turned up a few times. The chain is built from TRBV20-1 and TRBJ2-5, with TRBD1 matching over 10 bases. The CDR3 contains 14 residues. The germline V gene has CDR1 DFQATT and CDR2 SNEGSKA (reference sequence). The junction had 10 bases not matched to a gene; V was cut back by 5 bases and J by 7 bases. The CDR3 sequence: CSAPLGTGAGTQYF. DNA for the CDR3: TGCAGTGCTCCACTCGGGACAGGGGCAGGGACCCAGTACTTC.

In this sample, this clonotype turned up a few times. The chain links TRBV7-9 to TRBJ2-7; 12 bases are a match to TRBD1. The CDR3 runs to 18 residues. Germline V gives CDR1 SEHNR, CDR2 FQNEAQ (reference sequence). After removal of 0 bases from V and 3 bases from J, the junction contained 9 bases not matched to a gene. This chain's CDR3 is CASSLAWDRGQRRYEQYF. The CDR3 nucleotides read TGTGCCAGCAGCTTAGCCTGGGACAGGGGGCAGAGGCGCTACGAGCAGTACTTC.

This clonotype was observed a few times. The J gene is TRBJ2-3, the V gene TRBV7-9; 7 nucleotides match TRBD2. Germline V gives CDR1 SEHNR, CDR2 FQNEAQ (reference sequence). The CDR3 length is 18 residues. The ends lost 5 bases at V and 0 bases at J; junction bases unmatched: 14. The CDR3: CASSRNTGLAASTDTQYF. As DNA, the CDR3 is TGTGCCAGCAGCAGAAATACGGGGCTAGCGGCTAGCACAGATACGCAGTATTTT.

The CDR3 region is CASSSNPGQVDEAFF. The CDR3 coding sequence is TGTGCCAGCAGCTCCAATCCGGGACAAGTAGATGAAGCTTTCTTT. The V and J genes are TRBV7-2 and TRBJ1-1, with D possibly being TRBD1 (6 bases). V lost 4 bases, J lost 7 bases, and 19 bases lay in between. The CDR3 extends over 15 amino acids. The germline gives CDR1 SGHTA, CDR2 FQGNSA.

This clonotype appeared a few times. The J gene is TRBJ2-7, the V gene TRBV28; D is possibly TRBD1 (6 bases). Germline loops: CDR1 MDHEN, CDR2 SYDVKM. This CDR3 is built from 14 residues. V was cut by 5 bases and J by 5 bases, with 16 bases left in between. CDR3: CASSLPTGPHEQYF. CDR3 bases: TGTGCCAGCAGTCTCCCGACAGGACCCCACGAGCAGTACTTC.